Reported below is one TCR beta chain. This clonotype has more than one count but fewer than ten. Its specific antigen is unknown. The record has no base qualities; no much larger clone is one base away. The sample belongs to a study of CD8 T cells in ankylosing spondylitis (TCRdb year 2017). Some background on the complete study: To find TCR variants linked to disease, the study profiled T cell receptor beta repertoires in ankylosing spondylitis patients and healthy donors. The whole study cohort included 85 to 120 healthy donors and 25 ankylosing spondylitis patients. Peripheral blood was sampled, and synovial fluid was also collected from ankylosing spondylitis patients.

TCRdb lists the instrument as Illumina HiSeq 2500. Quantitative 5'-RACE with molecular barcodes was the method used to prepare the TCR beta libraries. Per the authors' processing: A new computational method, built on a probabilistic model of VDJ rearrangement, was used to identify disease-linked TCR variants. The public reads were reprocessed in TCRdb via fastp at Q25 and MiXCR, keeping in-frame beta chains. Each entry is one CDR3 protein sequence, shown with its most common DNA and genes. The V and J calls follow TCRdb's processing rather than the paper's. The sample profile shows 300,000 to 400,000 distinct CDR3 sequences; 20% of them were found once. The biggest ten clones account for less than 15% of the sample. CDR1 and CDR2, per the germline V gene, are SNHLY and FYNNEI. At the junction V is shortened by 6 bases and J by 4 bases, with 13 bases in between. From the cysteine up to the phenylalanine, the CDR3 has a length of 13 residues. The sequence is cut down to CDR3 DNA, 39 bases in frame from base 1.

Study-wide findings and limitations: A TCR beta motif of fewer than 10 highly homologous amino acid variants appeared characteristic of blood from ankylosing spondylitis patients. Some of the motif variants had been reported before in the synovial fluid and blood of reactive arthritis patients, a finding that suggests common disease-initiation mechanisms. In peripheral blood, the disease-linked clones were found at relatively low frequencies and had a CD8+ phenotype. The disease-linked clones were reported as significantly enriched in matched synovial fluid samples from ankylosing spondylitis patients.

The V gene is TRBV2 and the J gene is TRBJ2-7; D gene: possibly TRBD1, on 5 matching bases. The sequenced material came from blood, either unsorted or a sorted T cell fraction (not recorded which). The TCR comes from a male donor with ankylosing spondylitis or in good health (not recorded which). DNA sequence: TGTGCCAGCAGGCCGGACAATCAATACGAGCAGTACTTC. Translated, this is CASRPDNQYEQYF.